The 29 T cell receptor beta chains reported below all come from one sample, sequenced in a study of Ad26.COV2.S vaccination and SARS-CoV-2 variants. Assay: immunoSEQ multiplex PCR; the TCRdb copy retains only in-frame clones and omits some. The sample has about 400,000 clones; 89% are singletons. Treatment defined: some 20 received Ad26.COV2.S at low or high dose, single or two shots; roughly 5 received placebo; per-sample allocation not given. Sampling was done on day 63 after the first vaccine or placebo injection. Sequences were derived from peripheral blood, sampled in a trial of Ad26.COV2.S vaccine versus placebo. The receptors come from a person aged 18-65 years who received the Ad26.COV2.S COVID-19 vaccine or a placebo.

For this clone: This CDR3 is also generated by other DNA sequences in the sample. The V and J genes are TRBV28 and TRBJ2-7; no reliable D call. V was pared by 6 bases and J by 3 bases, with 9 bases between. This CDR3 region has 12 residues. Per germline, CDR1 MDHEN and CDR2 SYDVKM. The CDR3 reads CASSTYSYEQYF. The CDR3 nucleotides are TGTGCCAGCAGCACCTACAGCTACGAGCAGTACTTC.

The chain uses TRBV5-6 and TRBJ2-2, with D maybe TRBD2 (5 bases). V was shortened by 2 bases and J by 1 base, with 12 bases between the two germline ends. The CDR3 runs 16 residues. Germline V gene lookup returns CDR1 SGHDT and CDR2 YYEEEE. The CDR3: CASSLLARGNTGELFF. The CDR3 DNA reads TGTGCCAGCAGCTTATTGGCCCGGGGGAACACCGGGGAGCTGTTTTTT.

The chain joins TRBV29-1 to TRBJ2-7; no reliable D call. The CDR3 has 13 residues. Trimming took 2 bases from V and 5 from J, leaving 13 bases between them. Per germline, CDR1 SQVTM and CDR2 ANQGSEA. The CDR3 DNA follows: TGCAGCGTTGAATCCACCGAAGACAACGAGCAGTACTTC. Translating it yields CSVESTEDNEQYF.

On this clone itself: A read error may explain this, as a much larger clone is one base away. Other nucleotide sequences in the sample specify the same CDR3. The chain couples TRBV6-4 to TRBJ2-1, with TRBD2 matching 13 bases. Germline-derived CDR1 and CDR2 are MRHNA and SNTAGT. The V gene end was trimmed by 3 bases and the J gene end by 5 bases; junction bases not matched to a gene: 1. CDR3 size: 15 residues. The chain's CDR3 is CASSDGTSGNNEQFF. CDR3 bases: TGTGCCAGCAGTGATGGGACTAGCGGGAACAATGAGCAGTTCTTC.

This rearrangement joins TRBV5-1 to TRBJ1-2; a weak D match, TRBD1 (5 bases). The CDR3 consists of 14 residues. Trimming stripped 4 bases from V and 7 bases from J, with 17 bases between. The V gene's germline CDR1 is SGHRS and CDR2 YFSETQ. CDR3 bases: TGCGCCAGCAGCCCATCGGGGGGAGAGGCTGGCTACACCTTC. Translation: CASSPSGGEAGYTF.

The chain is built from TRBV24-1 and TRBJ2-5; tentative D call: TRBD2 (5 bases). V shed 4 bases and J shed 5 bases, with 19 bases lying between them. CDR1 is KGHDR, CDR2 SFDVKD, per germline. This CDR3 contains 16 residues. This CDR3 is CATSDHQEGPGETQYF. CDR3 in DNA: TGTGCCACCAGTGACCACCAGGAAGGGCCGGGGGAGACCCAGTACTTC.

This sequence joins TRBV19 and TRBJ2-2; 8 bases align to TRBD1. Germline assignment: CDR1 LNHDA and CDR2 SQIVND (reference sequence). V lost 1 base to trimming and J lost 5 bases; unmatched junction nucleotides: 3. The CDR3 totals 15 residues. CDR3 coding DNA: TGTGCCAGTAGTATAGGAGGACAGGGAACCGGGGAGCTGTTTTTT. Its translation is CASSIGGQGTGELFF.

This chain connects TRBV18 to TRBJ2-7, with a weak D call TRBD1 (6 bases). Deletions cut 3 bases from V and 6 bases from J, with 24 bases between. This CDR3 contains 17 residues. Germline CDR1 reads KGHSH; CDR2 reads LQKENI. CDR3 loop: CASSPGTLVPLAVEQYF. The CDR3 DNA follows: TGTGCCAGCTCACCCGGGACATTAGTCCCCCTCGCCGTCGAGCAGTACTTC.

The genes are TRBV10-3 and TRBJ2-7; D is ambiguous. The CDR3 consists of 14 residues. Germline V gene sequence: CDR1 ENHRY, CDR2 SYGVKD. The germline V and J ends were trimmed by 3 bases and 2 bases, with 11 bases remaining between them. The CDR3 is CAISENDLAYEQYF. The CDR3 nucleotides are TGTGCCATCAGTGAAAACGATTTAGCCTACGAGCAGTACTTC.

The chain couples TRBV10-2 to TRBJ2-1, with 11 bases identical to TRBD2. This CDR3 comprises 18 residues. Germline assignment: CDR1 WSHSY and CDR2 SAAADI. The trim removed 0 bases at V and 3 bases at J, leaving 7 bases unmatched. The CDR3 sequence is CASSESGTSGDFYNEQFF. The CDR3 bases are TGCGCCAGCAGTGAGTCCGGGACTAGCGGCGACTTCTACAATGAGCAGTTCTTC.

The genes are TRBV5-1 and TRBJ2-1; 14 bases align to TRBD2. This CDR3 has 17 amino acids. After removal of 4 bases from V and 7 bases from J, the junction contained 10 bases not matched to a gene. Germline V gives CDR1 SGHRS, CDR2 YFSETQ. CDR3 sequence (DNA): TGCGCCAGCAGCACCGGACTAGCGGGAGGTAAAAATAATGAGCAGTTCTTC. The encoded protein is CASSTGLAGGKNNEQFF.

The V gene is TRBV28, the J gene TRBJ2-3; no firm D call. CDR3 length equals 14 residues. CDR1 is MDHEN, CDR2 SYDVKM, per germline. The V gene lost 4 bases and the J gene lost 0 bases, with 8 bases spanning the gap. The CDR3 bases are TGTGCCAGCAGTTCCCGACCAAGCACAGATACGCAGTATTTT. Translated, it gives CASSSRPSTDTQYF.

The rearrangement uses TRBV7-2 and TRBJ2-3; 11 bases fit TRBD1. The CDR3 runs 16 residues. Trimming took 6 bases from V and 4 from J; bases not matched to a gene: 9. CDR1 and CDR2 from the germline V gene are SGHTA and FQGNSA. The CDR3 sequence: CASSRTGGTGADTQYF. The CDR3 nucleotides read TGTGCCAGCAGTAGGACAGGGGGCACGGGAGCAGATACGCAGTATTTT. Combining the CDR3 with reference TRBV7-2 and TRBJ2-3 gives the whole variable domain GAGVSQSPSNKVTEKGKDVELRCDPISGHTALYWYRQSLGQGLEFLIYFQGNSAPDKSGLPSDRFSAERTGGSVSTLTIQRTQQEDSAVYLCASSRTGGTGADTQYFGPGTRLTVL.

A few counts support this clone. The chain joins TRBV29-1 to TRBJ1-1; D is ambiguous. In germline, CDR1 is SQVTM, CDR2 ANQGSEA. V shed 5 bases and J shed 4 bases, with 11 bases lying between them. This CDR3 has 12 residues. In DNA, the CDR3 is TGCAGCGTTCGACATGCGGGCACTGAAGCTTTCTTT. Translated: CSVRHAGTEAFF.

V is TRBV5-6 and J is TRBJ2-7; D could derive from TRBD1 or TRBD2 (5 bases each). Germline lookup yields CDR1 SGHDT and CDR2 YYEEEE. CDR3 length: 14 residues. Trimming took 4 bases from V and 2 from J, leaving 13 bases between them. CDR3 loop: CASSRRDGTYEQYF. The CDR3 DNA is TGTGCCAGCAGCCGAAGGGACGGAACCTACGAGCAGTACTTC.

The chain recombines TRBV5-6 with TRBJ2-7, with D possibly being TRBD1 or TRBD2 (5 bases each). The length of the CDR3 is 15 residues. Between the trimmed V and J ends, which lost 5 bases and 0 bases, there was a span of 15 bases. Germline CDR1 is SGHDT and CDR2 is YYEEEE. The CDR3 coding sequence is TGTGCCAGCAGGCAAGTCAGGGAGAGCTCCTACGAGCAGTACTTC. It translates to CASRQVRESSYEQYF.

The gene calls are TRBV12-3 or TRBV12-4 and TRBJ1-5, with D hard to call. V was cut by 3 bases and J by 5 bases, with 5 bases left in between. This CDR3 spans 12 amino acids. The chain's CDR3 is CASSFGDQPQHF. In DNA form, the CDR3 reads TGTGCCAGCAGTTTTGGGGATCAGCCCCAGCATTTT.

This sequence joins TRBV29-1 and TRBJ1-1; the D gene is possibly TRBD1 (5 bases). Germline V gene lookup returns CDR1 SQVTM and CDR2 ANQGSEA. This CDR3 has 15 amino acids. V was pared by 1 base and J by 0 bases, with 12 bases between. CDR3 loop: CSVEGPSGVNTEAFF. The CDR3 DNA reads TGCAGCGTTGAAGGACCCTCGGGGGTGAACACTGAAGCTTTCTTT.

This clone was found a few times. The V and J genes are TRBV27 and TRBJ2-5; TRBD2 might be the D (6 bases). Per the germline V gene, CDR1 is MNHEY and CDR2 is SMNVEV (reference sequence). The CDR3 covers 13 residues. The V end was cut by 5 bases, the J end by 5 bases, with 12 bases between. The CDR3 nucleotides read TGTGCCAGCAGTCGGGAGCGTCGGGAGACCCAGTACTTC. Translation: CASSRERRETQYF.

The gene calls are TRBV2 and TRBJ2-3; tentatively, D is TRBD2 (6 bases). The ends were cut back, 4 bases at V and 4 bases at J, with 18 bases in the middle. This CDR3 comprises 16 residues. CDR1 is SNHLY and CDR2 is FYNNEI in the germline V gene. The DNA for the CDR3 is TGTGCCAGCAGTGCCCAGTCGGGAGTGGGCCCAGATACGCAGTATTTT. This codes for CASSAQSGVGPDTQYF.

The chain joins TRBV5-1 to TRBJ2-7; maybe TRBD1 (5 bases). CDR1 is SGHRS and CDR2 is YFSETQ in the germline V gene. The CDR3 has 14 residues. Trimming removed 0 bases from V and 2 bases from J, with 9 bases in between. The CDR3 DNA sequence: TGCGCCAGCAGCTTGGACCCAGGGCCCTACGAGCAGTACTTC. As protein: CASSLDPGPYEQYF.

The chain couples TRBV4-1 to TRBJ2-7; 7 nucleotides agree with TRBD2. The CDR3 runs to 15 residues. The germline CDR1 and CDR2 sequences are MGHRA and YSYEKL. The V gene end was trimmed by 1 base and the J gene end by 3 bases; junction bases not matched to a gene: 6. CDR3 DNA: TGCGCCAGCAGCCAAGCCCTAGCGGCAGGCTACGAGCAGTACTTC. It specifies CASSQALAAGYEQYF.

J is TRBJ1-3 and V is TRBV24-1, with TRBD1 as a possible D gene (6 bases). From germline, CDR1 is KGHDR and CDR2 SFDVKD. This CDR3 is built from 14 residues. V was cut by 8 bases and J by 2 bases, with 12 bases left in between. In DNA, the CDR3 is TGTGCCACCATGGAGACAGGTCCTGGAAACACCATATATTTT. Translating it yields CATMETGPGNTIYF.

The chain employs TRBV5-6 and TRBJ2-1; D not resolved. The V end lost 0 bases, the J end lost 4 bases, and 14 bases lay between the germline ends. Per germline, CDR1 SGHDT and CDR2 YYEEEE. The CDR3 totals 16 residues. CDR3 region: CASSLAGAGSYNEQFF. The CDR3 region has the DNA TGTGCCAGCAGCTTGGCAGGAGCAGGCTCATACAATGAGCAGTTCTTC.

This sequence joins TRBV6-5 and TRBJ1-1; D not certain. Germline V lookup: CDR1 MNHEY, CDR2 SVGAGI. Between the trimmed V and J ends, which lost 1 base and 6 bases, there was a span of 6 bases. The CDR3 consists of 12 residues. As DNA, the CDR3 is TGTGCCAGCAGTTACTTGGGGTCTGAAGCTTTCTTT. This translates into CASSYLGSEAFF.

This clone has a single count. V gene TRBV4-1 combines with J gene TRBJ2-1, with D tentatively TRBD1 or TRBD2 (5 bases each). Between the trimmed V and J ends, which lost 0 bases and 0 bases, there was a span of 15 bases. This CDR3 has 18 amino acids. Germline CDR1 and CDR2: MGHRA and YSYEKL. The CDR3 coding sequence is TGCGCCAGCAGCCAAGAGAGGGGCCGCAAGAGCTCCTACAATGAGCAGTTCTTC. It translates to CASSQERGRKSSYNEQFF.

The gene calls are TRBV10-3 and TRBJ2-7, with 7 bases lining up with TRBD2. The J segment lost 0 bases and the V segment lost 10 bases, leaving 3 bases of the junction unmatched. Germline CDR1 and CDR2: ENHRY and SYGVKD. The CDR3 loop spans 12 amino acids. CDR3 protein: CATSGPSYEQYF. The CDR3 nucleotides are TGTGCCACTAGCGGCCCCTCCTACGAGCAGTACTTC.

On this clone: The same CDR3 arises from other DNA sequences in this sample as well. Written as DNA, the CDR3 is TGTGCCAGCAGCTTAGGCACGGTGAACACTGAAGCTTTCTTT. This sequence encodes CASSLGTVNTEAFF. The chain has TRBV7-9 and TRBJ1-1, with D uncertain. The length of the CDR3 is 14 residues. V lost 1 base and J lost 0, with 6 bases in between. Germline values: CDR1 SEHNR, CDR2 FQNEAQ (reference sequence).

V gene TRBV5-1 combines with J gene TRBJ1-5, with 10 bases lining up with TRBD1. V lost 3 bases, J lost 4 bases, and 4 bases stayed unmatched. The CDR3 consists of 15 residues. CDR1 SGHRS and CDR2 YFSETQ come from the germline V gene. The CDR3 loop is CASSWGDRGNQPQHF. DNA for the CDR3: TGCGCCAGCAGCTGGGGGGACAGGGGTAATCAGCCCCAGCATTTT.